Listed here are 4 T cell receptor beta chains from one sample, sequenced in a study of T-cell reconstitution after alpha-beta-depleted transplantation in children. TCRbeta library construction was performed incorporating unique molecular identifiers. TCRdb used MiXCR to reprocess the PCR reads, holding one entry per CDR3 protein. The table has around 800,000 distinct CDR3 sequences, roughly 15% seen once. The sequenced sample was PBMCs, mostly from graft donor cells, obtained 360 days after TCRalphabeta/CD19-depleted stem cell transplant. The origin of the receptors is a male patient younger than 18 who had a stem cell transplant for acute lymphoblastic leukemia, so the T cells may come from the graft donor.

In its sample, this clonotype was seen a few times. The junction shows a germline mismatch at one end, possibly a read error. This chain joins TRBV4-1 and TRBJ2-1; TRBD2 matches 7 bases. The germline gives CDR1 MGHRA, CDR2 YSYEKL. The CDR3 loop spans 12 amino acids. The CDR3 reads CASSQVGGSRIF. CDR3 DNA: TGCGCCAGCAGCCAAGTGGGCGGGAGTCGAATCTTC.

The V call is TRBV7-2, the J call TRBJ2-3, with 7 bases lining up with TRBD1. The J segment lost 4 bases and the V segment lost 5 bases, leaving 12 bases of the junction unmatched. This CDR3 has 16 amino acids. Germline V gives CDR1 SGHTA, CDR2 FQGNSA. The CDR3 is CASSTYRGPSPDTQYF. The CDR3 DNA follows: TGTGCCAGCAGCACGTACAGGGGCCCCTCCCCAGATACGCAGTATTTT.

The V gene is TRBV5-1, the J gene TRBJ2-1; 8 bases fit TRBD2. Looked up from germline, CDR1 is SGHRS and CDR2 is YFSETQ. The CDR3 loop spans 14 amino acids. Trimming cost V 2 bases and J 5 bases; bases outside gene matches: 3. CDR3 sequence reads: CASSFDSGNNEQFF. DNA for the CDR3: TGCGCCAGCAGCTTCGATAGCGGGAACAATGAGCAGTTCTTC.

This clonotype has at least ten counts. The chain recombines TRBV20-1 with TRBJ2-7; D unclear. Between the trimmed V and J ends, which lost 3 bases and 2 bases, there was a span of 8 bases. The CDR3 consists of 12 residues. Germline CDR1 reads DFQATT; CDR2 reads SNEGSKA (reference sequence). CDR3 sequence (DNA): TGCAGTGCTAGCTCGCGGACCTACGAGCAGTACTTC. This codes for CSASSRTYEQYF.